This entry concerns a single T cell receptor (beta chain). These data originate in a study of blood T cell repertoires in COVID-19. From germline, CDR1 is MGHDK and CDR2 SYGVNS. The CDR3 is 15 amino acids. V lost 6 bases to trimming and J lost 0 bases; unmatched junction nucleotides: 6. In the authors' methods: How many nucleated cells were present was estimated from reference gene primer amplification. Clones were read by immunoSEQ multiplex PCR, and TCRdb kept only the in-frame ones, dropping some. V and J calls and clone size are copied from that table; D and trimming were computed from the DNA. Of about 210,000 clones in the sample, about 89% were seen once.

The source of this sequence is a woman aged 35 to 49 with acute or convalescent COVID-19. The sequenced material came from peripheral blood. This rearrangement joins TRBV25-1 to TRBJ2-3; 7 bases agree with TRBD2. The CDR3 nucleotides read TGTGCCAGCAGAGACGGAGCGGGGAGCACAGATACGCAGTATTTT. Its protein is CASRDGAGSTDTQYF.